Here is one T cell receptor (beta chain) with its context. Profiling relied on immunoSEQ multiplex PCR, and the TCRdb table lists in-frame clones only, not all of them. The repertoire holds some 77,000 clones, around 87% seen once, with 5.5% to 6.5% in the top ten. This sample is drawn from a study of OX40 agonist ivuxolimab in advanced cancers. The CDR3 length is 12 residues. Germline CDR1 is SGHNT and CDR2 is YYREEE (reference sequence). The input for sequencing was CD4+ or CD8+ T cells sorted from blood, taken in a trial of the OX40 agonist ivuxolimab. The TCR sequence derives from an adult with an advanced solid tumor such as melanoma, head and neck, liver or kidney cancer. This chain joins TRBV5-4 and TRBJ2-5; D is perhaps TRBD1 (6 bases). Judging by the DNA end, TRBJ2-7 fits better; the J call may be wrong. This CDR3 is CASSGGIYEQYF. The CDR3 bases are TGTGCCAGCAGCGGGGGCATCTACGAGCAGTACTTC.